This is a list of T cell receptor beta chains from one sample in a study of T-cell reconstitution after alpha-beta-depleted transplantation in children. One entry per CDR3 protein results from TCRdb running MiXCR on the PCR reads. Of about 540,000 distinct CDR3 sequences in the sample, around 27% are singletons; the top ten hold about a third. The sequencing here drew on PBMCs, taken before TCRalphabeta/CD19-depleted stem cell transplant. Receptors originate from a boy under two years old with Wiskott-Aldrich syndrome, due to receive a stem cell transplant. Each CDR3 is given with its conserved first and last residue. A D gene is named only where the DNA matches it firmly. A row's size may be missing; if present it is once, few, many or a size class.

V gene	clone size	J gene	D gene	CDR3 protein
TRBV5-1	.	TRBJ2-5	TRBD1	CASSLVQGQGQETQYF
TRBV7-3	few	TRBJ2-3	.	CASSLSSAYTDTQYF
TRBV29-1	.	TRBJ2-5	TRBD2	CSAQRGEETQYF
TRBV6-5	.	TRBJ2-1	.	CASSYWADPTPTEQFF
TRBV25-1	.	TRBJ2-3	.	CATTTFGWQGTQYF
TRBV5-1	few	TRBJ2-7	.	CASSLAGNYEQYF
TRBV20-1	.	TRBJ1-5	TRBD1	CSAPRAGGQPQHF
TRBV6-5	.	TRBJ2-7	.	CASSYRGYEQYF
TRBV29-1	.	TRBJ2-1	TRBD1	CSFRDRVGNEQFF
TRBV7-8	.	TRBJ2-5	.	CASSLVGSGAQETQYF
TRBV12-3/TRBV12-4	.	TRBJ2-5	TRBD2	CASSLAFRASGSQETQYF
TRBV5-1	few	TRBJ2-7	TRBD2	CASSPRAGGGDEQYF
TRBV12-3/TRBV12-4	few	TRBJ2-2	TRBD2	CASSGRAAGELFF
TRBV5-1	.	TRBJ2-5	TRBD1	CASSLRTGRQETQYF
TRBV18	.	TRBJ1-5	.	CASSPNGNQPQHF
TRBV5-1	.	TRBJ2-7	.	CASSLSSATFEQYF
TRBV27	.	TRBJ2-7	.	CASSLLASSYEQYF
TRBV6-1	.	TRBJ2-3	.	CASSDLSGGGTDTQYF
TRBV7-6	few	TRBJ1-5	.	CASSFPRGHGPSLRNQPQHF
TRBV24-1	.	TRBJ2-7	.	CATSDNSYEQYF